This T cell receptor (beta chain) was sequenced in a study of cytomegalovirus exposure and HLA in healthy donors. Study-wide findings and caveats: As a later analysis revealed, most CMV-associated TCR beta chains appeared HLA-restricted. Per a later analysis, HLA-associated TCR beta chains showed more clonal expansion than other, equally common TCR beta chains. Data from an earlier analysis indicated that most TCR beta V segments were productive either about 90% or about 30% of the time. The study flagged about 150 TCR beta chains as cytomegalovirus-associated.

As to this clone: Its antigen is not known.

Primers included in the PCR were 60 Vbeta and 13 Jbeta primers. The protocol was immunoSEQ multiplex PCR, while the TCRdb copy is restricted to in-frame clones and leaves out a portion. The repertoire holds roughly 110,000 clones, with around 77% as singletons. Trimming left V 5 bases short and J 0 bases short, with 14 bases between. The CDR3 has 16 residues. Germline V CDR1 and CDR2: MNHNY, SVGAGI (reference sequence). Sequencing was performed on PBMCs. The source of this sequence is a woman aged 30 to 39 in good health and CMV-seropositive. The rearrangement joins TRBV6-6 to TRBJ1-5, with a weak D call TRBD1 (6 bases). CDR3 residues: CASSTRDIFSNQPQHF. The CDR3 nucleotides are TGTGCCAGCAGTACAAGGGACATTTTTAGCAATCAGCCCCAGCATTTT.